This T cell receptor (beta chain) derives from a study of blood T cell repertoires in COVID-19 (dated by TCRdb to 2020 to 2021). Some background on the complete study: The collaborator samples originated in the United States, Italy and Spain and spanned the acute and convalescent phases of COVID-19. The samples were drawn from the first 160 participants of the ongoing ImmuneRACE study and from more than 1,000 subjects provided by 6 global collaborators. Where available, HLA class I and class II types were taken from metadata supplied by the sample provider and were not determined by assay-based typing. A freely available public database, intended as a resource for researchers studying the immune response to SARS-CoV-2, is where the repertoires were released. The sample metadata nearly always contained a de-identified subject ID, COVID-19 status, age in years and sex. The material from the prospective study consisted of cDNA or gDNA derived from T cells, B-cell-depleted T cells, or PBMCs. The dataset comprised deeply sampled blood TCRbeta repertoires from subjects exposed to, actively infected with, or recovered from COVID-19.

Enrolling through a virtual design, the prospective study's participants ranged in age from roughly 18 to 90 years and lived across 24 United States geographic areas. To assign participants to cohorts, the prospective study relied on clinical history that participants themselves reported in a screening survey and a study questionnaire. Exposed participants had been in contact with someone with a PCR-confirmed or clinician-diagnosed COVID-19 case within 2 weeks of study entry. Mobile phlebotomists in the prospective study collected whole blood, serum and a nasopharyngeal or oropharyngeal swab from every participant. Participants in the prospective study had the option to provide additional blood draws and questionnaires over an approximately 2-month period. Blood samples from the prospective study were shipped frozen or at room temperature prior to DNA extraction. Reading from cysteine to phenylalanine, the CDR3 counts 14 amino acids. Left in the record is the CDR3 DNA by itself, 42 bases read in frame from the first base. The germline V gene (reference sequence) specifies SGHNT as CDR1 and YYREEE as CDR2. V drops 2 bases and J drops 0 bases, leaving 7 bases in between.

For this clone: There is no known antigen for this receptor. No base qualities exist here, and no much larger clone lies one base off it.

TCRbeta CDR3 regions were amplified from genomic DNA using the immunoSEQ Assay, a bias-controlled multiplex PCR. In the source study's methods: Within the assay, amplification of reference gene primers was used to estimate how many nucleated cells each sample contained. To quantify the absolute abundance of each unique TCRbeta CDR3 rearrangement, sequence reads were collapsed and filtered. For each sample, productive Simpson clonality was calculated as the square root of Simpson's diversity index over productive rearrangements. TCRdb mirrors the immuneACCESS table, restricted to in-frame sequences. Some clones are absent from its copies; in checked studies, under half trace to an unresolved V gene, and the reason for the others is unknown. V and J calls and clone size are as listed in that table; D and trimming were resolved from the DNA. Across this sample there are 350,000 to 500,000 clones, with approximately 90% seen only once. Roughly 1.4% of the sample rests with the top ten.

The research as a whole found: The quantity of clinical and demographic metadata differed by source and by participant and was supplied without curation.

This TCR came from a young woman who had been exposed to COVID-19. The receptor chain draws on TRBV5-4 and TRBJ2-3, with TRBD2 perhaps the D gene, on 5 matching bases. The sample taken for sequencing was PBMCs or T cells enriched from blood (not recorded which). The sequence in DNA is TGTGCCAGCAGCTTTCAGCGGAGCACAGATACGCAGTATTTT. It translates to CASSFQRSTDTQYF. Full variable domain (CDR3 extended with the reference TRBV5-4 and TRBJ2-3 proteins): ETGVTQSPTHLIKTRGQQVTLRCSSQSGHNTVSWYQQALGQGPQFIFQYYREEENGRGNFPPRFSGLQFPNYSSELNVNALELDDSALYLCASSFQRSTDTQYFGPGTRLTVL.